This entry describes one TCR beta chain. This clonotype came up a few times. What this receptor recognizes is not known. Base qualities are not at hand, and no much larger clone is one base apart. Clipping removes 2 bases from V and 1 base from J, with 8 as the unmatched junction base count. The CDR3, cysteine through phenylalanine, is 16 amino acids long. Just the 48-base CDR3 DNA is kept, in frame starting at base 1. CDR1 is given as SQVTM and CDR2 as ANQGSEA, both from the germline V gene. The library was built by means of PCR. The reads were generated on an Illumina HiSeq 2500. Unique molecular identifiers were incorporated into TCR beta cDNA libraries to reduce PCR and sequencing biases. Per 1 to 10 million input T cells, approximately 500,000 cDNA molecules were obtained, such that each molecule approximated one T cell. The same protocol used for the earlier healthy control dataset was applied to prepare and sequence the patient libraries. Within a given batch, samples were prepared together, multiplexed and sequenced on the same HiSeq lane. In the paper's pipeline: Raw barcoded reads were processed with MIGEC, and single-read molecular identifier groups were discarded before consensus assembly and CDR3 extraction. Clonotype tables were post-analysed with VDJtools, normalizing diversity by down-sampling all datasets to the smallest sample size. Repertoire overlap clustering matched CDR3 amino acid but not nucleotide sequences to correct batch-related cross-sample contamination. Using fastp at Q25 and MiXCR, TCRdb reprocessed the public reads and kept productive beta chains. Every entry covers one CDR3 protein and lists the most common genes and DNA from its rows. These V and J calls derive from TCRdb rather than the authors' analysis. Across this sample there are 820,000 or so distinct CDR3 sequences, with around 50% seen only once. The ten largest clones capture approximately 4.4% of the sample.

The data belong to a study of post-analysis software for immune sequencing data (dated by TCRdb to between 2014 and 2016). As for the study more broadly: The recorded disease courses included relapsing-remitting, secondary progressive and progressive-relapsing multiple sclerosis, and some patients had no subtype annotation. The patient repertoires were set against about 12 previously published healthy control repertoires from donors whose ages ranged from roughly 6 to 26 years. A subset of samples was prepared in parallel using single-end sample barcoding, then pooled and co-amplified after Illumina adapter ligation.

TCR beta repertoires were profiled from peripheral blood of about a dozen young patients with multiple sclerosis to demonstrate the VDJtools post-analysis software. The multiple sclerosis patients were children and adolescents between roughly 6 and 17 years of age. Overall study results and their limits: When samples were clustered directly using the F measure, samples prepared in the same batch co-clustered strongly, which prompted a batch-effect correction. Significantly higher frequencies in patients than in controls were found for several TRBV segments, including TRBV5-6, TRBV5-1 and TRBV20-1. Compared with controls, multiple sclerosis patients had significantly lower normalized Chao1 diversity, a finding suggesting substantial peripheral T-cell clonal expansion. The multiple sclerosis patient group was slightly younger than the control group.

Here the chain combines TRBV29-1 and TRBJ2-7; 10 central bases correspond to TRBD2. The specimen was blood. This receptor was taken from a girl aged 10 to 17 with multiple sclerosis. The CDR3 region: CSVERPSGSSSYEQYF. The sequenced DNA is TGCAGCGTTGAAAGGCCTAGCGGGAGTTCGTCCTACGAGCAGTACTTC.